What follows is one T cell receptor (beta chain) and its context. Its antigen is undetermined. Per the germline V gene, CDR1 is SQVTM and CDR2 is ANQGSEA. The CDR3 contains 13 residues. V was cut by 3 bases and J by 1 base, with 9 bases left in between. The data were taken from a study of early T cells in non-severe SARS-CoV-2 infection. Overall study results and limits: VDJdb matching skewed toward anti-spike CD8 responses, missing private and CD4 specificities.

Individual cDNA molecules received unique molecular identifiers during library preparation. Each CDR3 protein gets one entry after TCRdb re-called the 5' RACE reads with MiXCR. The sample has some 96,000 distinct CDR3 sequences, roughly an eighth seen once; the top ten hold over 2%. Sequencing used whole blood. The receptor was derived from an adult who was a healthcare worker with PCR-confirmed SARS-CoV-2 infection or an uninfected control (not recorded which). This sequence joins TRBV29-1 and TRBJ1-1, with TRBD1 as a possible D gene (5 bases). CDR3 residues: CSVEPGKNTEAFF. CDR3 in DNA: TGCAGCGTTGAGCCAGGGAAGAACACTGAAGCTTTCTTT.